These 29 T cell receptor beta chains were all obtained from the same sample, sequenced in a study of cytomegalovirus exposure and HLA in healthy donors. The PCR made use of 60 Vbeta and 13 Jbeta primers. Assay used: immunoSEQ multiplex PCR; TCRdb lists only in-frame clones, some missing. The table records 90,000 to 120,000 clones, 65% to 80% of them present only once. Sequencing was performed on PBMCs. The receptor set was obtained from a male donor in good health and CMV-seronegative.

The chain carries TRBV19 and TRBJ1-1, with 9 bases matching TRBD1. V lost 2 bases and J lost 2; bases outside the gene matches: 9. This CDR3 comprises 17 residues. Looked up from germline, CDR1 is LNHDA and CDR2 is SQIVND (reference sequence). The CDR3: CASSIQFGTGYNTEAFF. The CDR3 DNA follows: TGTGCCAGTAGTATACAATTCGGGACAGGGTATAACACTGAAGCTTTCTTT.

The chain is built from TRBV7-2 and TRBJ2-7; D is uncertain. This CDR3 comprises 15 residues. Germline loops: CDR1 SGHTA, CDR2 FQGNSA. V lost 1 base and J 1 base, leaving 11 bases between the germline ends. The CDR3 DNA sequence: TGTGCCAGCAGCTTAGACAGAACTCCTTCCTACGAGCAGTACTTC. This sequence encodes CASSLDRTPSYEQYF.

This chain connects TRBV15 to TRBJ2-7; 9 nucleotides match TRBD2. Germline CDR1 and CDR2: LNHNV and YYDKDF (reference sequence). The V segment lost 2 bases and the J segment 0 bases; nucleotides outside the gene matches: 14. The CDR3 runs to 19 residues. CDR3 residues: CATSRTRRASGVSSYEQYF. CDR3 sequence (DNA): TGTGCCACCAGCAGAACCAGGAGGGCTAGCGGGGTGTCCTCCTACGAGCAGTACTTC.

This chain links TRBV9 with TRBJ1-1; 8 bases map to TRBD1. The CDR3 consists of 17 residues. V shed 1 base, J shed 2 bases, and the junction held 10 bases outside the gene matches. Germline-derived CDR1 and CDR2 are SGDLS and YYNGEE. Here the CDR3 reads CASSVRRETGANTEAFF. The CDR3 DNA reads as TGTGCCAGCAGCGTACGTAGGGAGACAGGGGCTAACACTGAAGCTTTCTTT.

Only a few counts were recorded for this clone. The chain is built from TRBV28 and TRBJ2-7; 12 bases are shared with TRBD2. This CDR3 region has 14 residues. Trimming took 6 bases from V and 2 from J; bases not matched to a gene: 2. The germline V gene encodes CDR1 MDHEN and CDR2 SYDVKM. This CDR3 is CASRRLAGAYEQYF. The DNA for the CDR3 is TGTGCCAGCAGACGACTAGCGGGGGCCTACGAGCAGTACTTC.

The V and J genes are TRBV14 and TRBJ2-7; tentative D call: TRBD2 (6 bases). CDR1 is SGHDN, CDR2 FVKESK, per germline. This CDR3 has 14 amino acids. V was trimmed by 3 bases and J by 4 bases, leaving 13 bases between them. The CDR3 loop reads CASSQVGGKYEQYF. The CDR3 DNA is TGTGCCAGCAGCCAGGTAGGAGGGAAGTACGAGCAGTACTTC.

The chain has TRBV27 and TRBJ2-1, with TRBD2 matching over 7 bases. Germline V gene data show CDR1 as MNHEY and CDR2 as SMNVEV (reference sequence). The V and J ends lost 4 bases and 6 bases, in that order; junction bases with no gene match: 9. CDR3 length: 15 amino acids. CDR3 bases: TGTGCCAGCAGTTCCCCCGGGAGGCAGGGCAATGAGCAGTTCTTC. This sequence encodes CASSSPGRQGNEQFF.

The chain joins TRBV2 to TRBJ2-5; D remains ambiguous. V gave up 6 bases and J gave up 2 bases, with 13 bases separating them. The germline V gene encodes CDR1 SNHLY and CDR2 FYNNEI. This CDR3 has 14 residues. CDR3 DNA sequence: TGTGCCAGCAGGCAGGATGTCAAACAAGAGACCCAGTACTTC. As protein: CASRQDVKQETQYF.

CDR3: CASSVTGDTQYF. The CDR3 DNA follows: TGTGCCAGTAGTGTGACAGGGGATACGCAGTATTTT. The chain recombines TRBV19 with TRBJ2-3, with 7 positions matching TRBD1. From germline, CDR1 is LNHDA and CDR2 SQIVND (reference sequence). The CDR3 covers 12 residues. Trimming at V came to 5 bases and at J to 6 bases, leaving 2 bases not matched to a gene.

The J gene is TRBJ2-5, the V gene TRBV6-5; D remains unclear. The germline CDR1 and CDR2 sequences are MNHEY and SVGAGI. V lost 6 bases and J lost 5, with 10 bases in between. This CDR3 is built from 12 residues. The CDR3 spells CASSLNWETQYF. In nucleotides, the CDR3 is TGTGCCAGCAGCCTAAACTGGGAGACCCAGTACTTC.

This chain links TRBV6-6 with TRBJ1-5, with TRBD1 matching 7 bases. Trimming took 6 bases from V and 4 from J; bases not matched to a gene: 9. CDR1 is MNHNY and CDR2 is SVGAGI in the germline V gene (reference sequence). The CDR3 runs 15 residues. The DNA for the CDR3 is TGTGCCAGCAGGGGGGGACAGAGTACGAATCAGCCCCAGCATTTT. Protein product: CASRGGQSTNQPQHF.

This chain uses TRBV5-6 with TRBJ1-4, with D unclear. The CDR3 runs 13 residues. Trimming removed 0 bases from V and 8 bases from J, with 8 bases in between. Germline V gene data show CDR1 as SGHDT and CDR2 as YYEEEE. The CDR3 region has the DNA TGTGCCAGCAGCTTGGGGAGTGGAGAAAAACTGTTTTTT. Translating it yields CASSLGSGEKLFF.

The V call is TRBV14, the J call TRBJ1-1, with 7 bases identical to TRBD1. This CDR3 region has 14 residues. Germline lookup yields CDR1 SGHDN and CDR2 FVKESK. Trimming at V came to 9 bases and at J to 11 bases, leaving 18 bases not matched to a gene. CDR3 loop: CASKEHTGVLTAFF. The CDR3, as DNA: TGTGCCAGTAAAGAGCACACAGGGGTTTTAACGGCTTTCTTT.

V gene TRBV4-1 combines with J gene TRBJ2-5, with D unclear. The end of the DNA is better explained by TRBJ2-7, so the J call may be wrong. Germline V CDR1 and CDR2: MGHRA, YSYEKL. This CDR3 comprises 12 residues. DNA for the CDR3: TGCGCCAGCAGCCAAGGTGCCAACGAGCAGTACTTC. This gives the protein CASSQGANEQYF.

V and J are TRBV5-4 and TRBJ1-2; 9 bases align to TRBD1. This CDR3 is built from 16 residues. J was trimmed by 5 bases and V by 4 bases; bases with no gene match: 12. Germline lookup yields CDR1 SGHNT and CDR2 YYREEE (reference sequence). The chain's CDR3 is CASSVGQGRYSYGYTF. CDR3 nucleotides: TGTGCCAGCAGCGTAGGACAGGGGCGATATTCTTATGGCTACACCTTC.

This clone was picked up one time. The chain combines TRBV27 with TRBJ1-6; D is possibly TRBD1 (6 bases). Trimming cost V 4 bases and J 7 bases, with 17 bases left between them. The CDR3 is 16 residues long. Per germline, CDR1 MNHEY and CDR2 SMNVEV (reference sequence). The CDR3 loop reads CASSSPRDTRNSPLHF. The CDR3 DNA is TGTGCCAGCAGTTCCCCCCGGGACACCAGGAATTCACCCCTCCACTTT.

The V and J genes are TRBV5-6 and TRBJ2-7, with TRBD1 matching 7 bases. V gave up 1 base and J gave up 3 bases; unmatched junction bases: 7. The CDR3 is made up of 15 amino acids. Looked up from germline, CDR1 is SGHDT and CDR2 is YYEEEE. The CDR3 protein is CASSLRSPGGYEQYF. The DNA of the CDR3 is TGTGCCAGCAGCTTGAGATCTCCAGGGGGCTACGAGCAGTACTTC.

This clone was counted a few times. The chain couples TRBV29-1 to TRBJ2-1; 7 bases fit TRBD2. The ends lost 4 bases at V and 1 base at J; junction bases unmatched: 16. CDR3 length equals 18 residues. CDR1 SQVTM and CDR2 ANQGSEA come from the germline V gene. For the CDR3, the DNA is TGCAGCGTTGTGGGGGGTCAGTTATCGGGGGGTTCCTACAATGAGCAGTTCTTC. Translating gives CSVVGGQLSGGSYNEQFF.

CDR3 sequence (DNA): TGTGCCAGCAGCCCAACGACAGGGGGCTCGGCTAATGAAAAACTGTTTTTT. Amino acid sequence: CASSPTTGGSANEKLFF. This sequence joins TRBV7-9 and TRBJ1-4, with 10 bases matching TRBD1. The CDR3 is made up of 17 amino acids. From germline, CDR1 is SEHNR and CDR2 FQNEAQ (reference sequence). Trimming at V came to 5 bases and at J to 3 bases, leaving 9 bases not matched to a gene. Full variable domain (rest looked up from reference TRBV7-9 and TRBJ1-4): DTGVSQNPRHKITKRGQNVTFRCDPISEHNRLYWYRQTLGQGPEFLTYFQNEAQLEKSRLLSDRFSAERPKGSFSTLEIQRTEQGDSAMYLCASSPTTGGSANEKLFFGSGTQLSVL.

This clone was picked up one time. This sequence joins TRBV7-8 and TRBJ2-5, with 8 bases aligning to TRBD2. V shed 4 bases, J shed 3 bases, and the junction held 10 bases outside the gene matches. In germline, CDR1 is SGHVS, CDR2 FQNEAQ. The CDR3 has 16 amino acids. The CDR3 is CASSSPGGGREETQYF. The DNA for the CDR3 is TGTGCCAGCAGCTCCCCCGGGGGGGGGCGAGAAGAGACCCAGTACTTC.

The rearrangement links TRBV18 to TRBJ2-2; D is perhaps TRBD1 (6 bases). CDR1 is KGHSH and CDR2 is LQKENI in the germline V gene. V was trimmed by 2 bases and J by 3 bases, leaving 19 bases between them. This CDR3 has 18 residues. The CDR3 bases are TGTGCCAGCTCACCAGATTTACAGGGTCAGCGTGACACCGGGGAGCTGTTTTTT. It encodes CASSPDLQGQRDTGELFF.

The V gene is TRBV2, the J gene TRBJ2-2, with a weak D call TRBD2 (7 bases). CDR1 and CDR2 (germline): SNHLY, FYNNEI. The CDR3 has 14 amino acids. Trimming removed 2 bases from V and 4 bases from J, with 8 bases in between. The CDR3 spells CASSERGGTGELFF. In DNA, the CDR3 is TGTGCCAGCAGTGAAAGGGGGGGCACCGGGGAGCTGTTTTTT.

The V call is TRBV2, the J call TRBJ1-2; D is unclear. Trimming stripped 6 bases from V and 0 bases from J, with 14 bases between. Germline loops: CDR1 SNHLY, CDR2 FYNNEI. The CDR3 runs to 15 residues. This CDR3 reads CASRVTQPTNYGYTF. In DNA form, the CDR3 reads TGTGCCAGCAGAGTGACACAACCGACTAACTATGGCTACACCTTC.

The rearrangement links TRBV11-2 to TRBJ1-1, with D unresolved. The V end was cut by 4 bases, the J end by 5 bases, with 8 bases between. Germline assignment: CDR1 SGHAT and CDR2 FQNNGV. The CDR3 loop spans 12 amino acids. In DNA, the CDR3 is TGTGCCAGCAGCTGGGCCCCGACTGAAGCTTTCTTT. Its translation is CASSWAPTEAFF.

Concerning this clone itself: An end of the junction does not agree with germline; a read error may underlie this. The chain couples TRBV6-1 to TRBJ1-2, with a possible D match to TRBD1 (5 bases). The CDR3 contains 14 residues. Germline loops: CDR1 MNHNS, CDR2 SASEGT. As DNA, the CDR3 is TGTGCCAGCAGTGAAACGCTGACAGTCTATGGCCACACCTTC. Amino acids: CASSETLTVYGHTF.

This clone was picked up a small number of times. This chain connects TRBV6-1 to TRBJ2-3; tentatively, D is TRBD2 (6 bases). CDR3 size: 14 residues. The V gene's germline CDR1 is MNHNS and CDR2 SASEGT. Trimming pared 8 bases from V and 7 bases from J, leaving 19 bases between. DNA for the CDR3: TGTGCCAGCTGGGGACTGCATTATAGGAATACGCAGTATTTT. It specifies CASWGLHYRNTQYF.

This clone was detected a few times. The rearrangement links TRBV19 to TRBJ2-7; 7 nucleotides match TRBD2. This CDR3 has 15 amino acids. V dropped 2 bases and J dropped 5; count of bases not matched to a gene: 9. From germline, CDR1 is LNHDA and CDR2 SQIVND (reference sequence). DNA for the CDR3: TGTGCCAGTAGTATAAGGGCGGGAGTGACCAACGAGCAGTACTTC. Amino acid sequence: CASSIRAGVTNEQYF.

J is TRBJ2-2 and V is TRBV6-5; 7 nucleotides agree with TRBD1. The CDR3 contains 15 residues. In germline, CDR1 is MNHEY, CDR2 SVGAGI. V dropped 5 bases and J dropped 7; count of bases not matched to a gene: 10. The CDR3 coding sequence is TGTGCCAGCAGTCCCCGGACAGGAGTTCTCGGGGAGCTGTTTTTT. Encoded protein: CASSPRTGVLGELFF.

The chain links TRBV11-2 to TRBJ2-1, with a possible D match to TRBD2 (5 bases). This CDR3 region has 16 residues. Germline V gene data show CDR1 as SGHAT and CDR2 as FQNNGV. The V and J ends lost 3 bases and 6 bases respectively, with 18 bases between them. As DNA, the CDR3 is TGTGCCAGCAGCTTCGTTTACGCGGGCTCTTCCAATGAGCAGTTCTTC. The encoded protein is CASSFVYAGSSNEQFF.